This T cell receptor (beta chain) is drawn from a study of blood T cells in healthy people across ages. Each donor supplied around 10 milliliters of peripheral blood. In each sample, at least 7 million PBMCs were isolated. Per the germline V gene, CDR1 is SGHTA and CDR2 is FQGNSA. The length of the CDR3 is 15 residues. The V and J ends lost 2 bases and 4 bases respectively, with 14 bases between them. Through a sample-barcoded 5' primer and a J-beta primer mix, a second PCR was run for roughly 7 to 12 cycles. TCRdb analysed the 5' RACE reads with MiXCR anew, one entry per CDR3 protein. Among around 870,000 distinct CDR3 sequences listed, more than 25% were seen once.

The sequence was collected from a woman older than 75 in good health. Sample: blood. J is TRBJ1-1 and V is TRBV7-2, with D hard to call. The DNA for the CDR3 is TGTGCCAGCAGCTTAAGCCGAGCTTTTGGCACTGAAGCTTTCTTT. This encodes CASSLSRAFGTEAFF.